This T cell receptor (beta chain) was observed in a study of breast tumors, draining lymph nodes, adjacent tissues. The germline V gene encodes CDR1 SEHNR and CDR2 FQNEAQ (reference sequence). CDR3 length: 15 residues. Trimming cost V 6 bases and J 2 bases; bases outside gene matches: 8. TCRdb independently ran MiXCR on the multiplex PCR reads; one entry per CDR3 protein. This sample has some 140,000 distinct CDR3 sequences, with around 20% found just once. Samples came from axillary lymph nodes draining the breast cancer. At least ten counts were recorded for this clonotype. V gene TRBV7-9 combines with J gene TRBJ2-7; 9 nucleotides match TRBD2. Sequencing was performed on axillary lymph node tissue. This receptor was identified in a female donor with breast cancer. Some clones in this sample may be carry-over from other donors' samples. CDR3 loop: CASSTWGGRAYEQYF. CDR3 DNA sequence: TGTGCCAGCAGTACGTGGGGCGGGAGGGCCTACGAGCAGTACTTC.